Each of the 18 T cell receptor beta chains below was sequenced from the same sample in a study of response to subunit inactivated influenza vaccine. A single record per CDR3 protein comes from TCRdb applying MiXCR to the RT-PCR reads. The sample yields about 700,000 distinct CDR3 sequences, approximately 14% seen once. The source material was PBMCs from blood, sampled 11 to 12 days after vaccination. The receptors shown here come from a man between 45 and 60 years old who received an inactivated influenza vaccine.

This rearrangement joins TRBV2 to TRBJ1-3; tentatively, D is TRBD1 (5 bases). Between the trimmed V and J ends, which lost 2 bases and 0 bases, there was a span of 8 bases. The CDR3 runs 15 residues. CDR1 is SNHLY, CDR2 FYNNEI, per germline. DNA of the CDR3: TGTGCCAGCAGTGAACGGGGGTTCTCTGGAAACACCATATATTTT. This sequence encodes CASSERGFSGNTIYF.

The table lists this clonotype with a few counts. The chain employs TRBV7-9 and TRBJ1-2; D perhaps matches TRBD1 (5 bases). Germline loops: CDR1 SEHNR, CDR2 FQNEAQ (reference sequence). Trimming took off 5 bases at V and 8 bases at J, with 12 bases between the two ends. This CDR3 comprises 12 residues. The CDR3 protein is CASSPGGEGYTF. In DNA, the CDR3 is TGTGCCAGCAGCCCAGGAGGGGAAGGCTACACCTTC.

The chain joins TRBV18 to TRBJ2-7; 7 bases fit TRBD1. CDR3 length equals 15 residues. With V trimmed by 2 bases and J by 2 bases, 6 bases remained unmatched. CDR1 KGHSH and CDR2 LQKENI come from the germline V gene. In nucleotides, the CDR3 is TGTGCCAGCTCACCAAGCCCAGACAGGGCCTACGAGCAGTACTTC. It encodes CASSPSPDRAYEQYF.

The sample holds a few counts of this clonotype. The chain recombines TRBV6-1 with TRBJ2-5; 7 nucleotides agree with TRBD1. With V trimmed by 8 bases and J by 0 bases, 18 bases remained unmatched. The germline V gene has CDR1 MNHNS and CDR2 SASEGT. The CDR3 consists of 18 residues. DNA of the CDR3: TGTGCCAGCGACGAGACAGGGCACACAAGTGCGTACCAAGAGACCCAGTACTTC. Protein sequence: CASDETGHTSAYQETQYF.

This clonotype was recorded at least ten times. The rearrangement links TRBV7-2 to TRBJ2-2; 14 nucleotides agree with TRBD2. The CDR3 contains 17 residues. Germline CDR1 is SGHTA and CDR2 is FQGNSA. The trim removed 1 base at V and 6 bases at J, leaving 4 bases unmatched. This chain's CDR3 is CASSLVGLAGVPGELFF. In DNA form, the CDR3 reads TGTGCCAGCAGCTTAGTGGGACTAGCGGGAGTACCCGGGGAGCTGTTTTTT.

This chain's CDR3 is CATGTAIHGKTQYF. Here the CDR3 DNA reads TGTGCCACTGGGACAGCTATTCACGGGAAGACCCAGTACTTC. The rearrangement links TRBV19 to TRBJ2-5; 7 bases are shared with TRBD1. The CDR3 is 14 residues long. Trimming cost V 10 bases and J 6 bases; bases outside gene matches: 14. Germline CDR1 is LNHDA and CDR2 is SQIVND (reference sequence).

This chain joins TRBV10-3 and TRBJ2-5, with D perhaps TRBD1 (5 bases). Trimming removed 10 bases from V and 1 base from J, with 16 bases in between. Per the germline V gene, CDR1 is ENHRY and CDR2 is SYGVKD. The CDR3 contains 14 residues. The CDR3 nucleotides read TGTGCCACTGGCGGACATGCCGGCCAAGAGACCCAGTACTTC. This translates into CATGGHAGQETQYF.

In its sample, this clonotype was seen many times. The chain employs TRBV5-1 and TRBJ2-1, with D perhaps assigned TRBD1 or TRBD2 (5 bases each). In germline, CDR1 is SGHRS, CDR2 YFSETQ. V was pared by 4 bases and J by 7 bases, with 15 bases between. The CDR3 runs to 14 residues. CDR3 nucleotides: TGCGCCAGCAGCATAGGACGAGAGGGGAATGAGCAGTTCTTC. Translating gives CASSIGREGNEQFF.

The chain uses TRBV28 and TRBJ2-2, with D possibly matching TRBD2 (6 bases). CDR3 size: 15 residues. The V end was cut by 6 bases, the J end by 7 bases, with 18 bases between. The V gene's germline CDR1 is MDHEN and CDR2 SYDVKM. As DNA, the CDR3 is TGTGCCAGCAGCTCCGGATCGGGGGTTTTCGGGGAGCTGTTTTTT. Protein: CASSSGSGVFGELFF.

This clonotype was observed a handful of times. This rearrangement joins TRBV7-2 to TRBJ2-1, with D unclear. The V and J ends lost 3 bases and 2 bases respectively, with 8 bases between them. This CDR3 is 14 amino acids long. CDR1 and CDR2 from the germline V gene are SGHTA and FQGNSA. The CDR3, as DNA: TGTGCCAGCAGCTTGATATACCCCTACAATGAGCAGTTCTTC. Its protein is CASSLIYPYNEQFF. Together with reference TRBV7-2 and TRBJ2-1, the CDR3 gives the full variable domain: GAGVSQSPSNKVTEKGKDVELRCDPISGHTALYWYRQSLGQGLEFLIYFQGNSAPDKSGLPSDRFSAERTGGSVSTLTIQRTQQEDSAVYLCASSLIYPYNEQFFGPGTRLTVL.

V is TRBV7-2 and J is TRBJ2-2; D remains unclear. V shed 0 bases and J shed 4 bases, with 9 bases lying between them. The V gene's germline CDR1 is SGHTA and CDR2 FQGNSA. This CDR3 is 15 amino acids long. This CDR3 is CASSLALLVTGELFF. DNA of the CDR3: TGTGCCAGCAGCTTAGCGCTCTTAGTCACCGGGGAGCTGTTTTTT.

CDR3 DNA: TGTGCCAGCAGCTTAGCTTTACGGGAGAAGGTTTTTAATGAGCAGTTCTTC. Protein: CASSLALREKVFNEQFF. The chain links TRBV7-6 to TRBJ2-1, with D perhaps matching TRBD2 (6 bases). The CDR3 has 17 residues. The germline V gene encodes CDR1 SGHVS and CDR2 FNYEAQ. V was cut by 0 bases and J by 7 bases, with 19 bases left in between.

The CDR3 nucleotides read TGTGCCAGCAGTCCACTAGCGGGAGTACTAAATACGCAGTATTTT. Translated, it gives CASSPLAGVLNTQYF. The chain couples TRBV7-2 to TRBJ2-3; 11 bases are a match to TRBD2. Unmatched junction bases numbered 9, after V lost 6 bases and J lost 7 bases. Per germline, CDR1 SGHTA and CDR2 FQGNSA. The CDR3 runs 15 residues.

This clonotype has more than one count but fewer than ten. This sequence joins TRBV3-1 and TRBJ2-1; D perhaps matches TRBD2 (6 bases). CDR3 size: 17 residues. Germline V CDR1 and CDR2: LGHDT, YNNKEL (reference sequence). Trimming shortened V by 2 bases and J by 0 bases, and 14 bases separated the two germline ends. CDR3 sequence (DNA): TGTGCCAGCAGCCAATTTGGGTTCGGGAGCTCCTACAATGAGCAGTTCTTC. This codes for CASSQFGFGSSYNEQFF.

This clonotype came up a few times. The chain carries TRBV7-2 and TRBJ2-7; 9 bases are shared with TRBD2. There are 16 residues in the CDR3. With 6 bases clipped from V and 6 bases from J, the junction kept 15 bases outside the gene matches. Germline CDR1 is SGHTA and CDR2 is FQGNSA. DNA for the CDR3: TGTGCCAGCAGAAGGGAACTAGCGGGTAATGAAGCCGAGCAGTACTTC. The encoded protein is CASRRELAGNEAEQYF. Filled out from reference TRBV7-2 and TRBJ2-7, the complete variable domain reads GAGVSQSPSNKVTEKGKDVELRCDPISGHTALYWYRQSLGQGLEFLIYFQGNSAPDKSGLPSDRFSAERTGGSVSTLTIQRTQQEDSAVYLCASRRELAGNEAEQYFGPGTRLTVT.

V is TRBV3-1 and J is TRBJ2-7, with a possible D match to TRBD2 (6 bases). Germline V gene lookup returns CDR1 LGHDT and CDR2 YNNKEL (reference sequence). Trimming removed 4 bases at V and 3 bases at J, with 10 bases between. The CDR3 extends over 13 amino acids. The CDR3, as DNA: TGTGCCAGCAGCCCTGGGACTCGCTACGAGCAGTACTTC. Translation gives CASSPGTRYEQYF.

This clonotype was picked up a small number of times. The final CDR3 position lacks the conserved phenylalanine or tryptophan, pointing to a likely read error. The DNA is omitted, as the CDR3 cannot be located on it reliably, and the CDR3 follows TCRdb's listing. This sequence joins TRBV5-1 and TRBJ2-5. Germline lookup yields CDR1 SGHRS and CDR2 YFSETQ. The CDR3 spans 9 amino acids, including both terminal residues. The CDR3 reads CASSLLWGK.

This clonotype was counted only a few times. The chain couples TRBV2 to TRBJ1-1; D might be TRBD1 (5 bases). CDR1 and CDR2 from the germline V gene are SNHLY and FYNNEI. Trimming stripped 10 bases from V and 1 base from J, with 16 bases between. This CDR3 comprises 14 residues. CDR3 sequence reads: CATDPRGSNTEAFF. In nucleotides, the CDR3 is TGTGCCACCGACCCGAGGGGCTCGAACACTGAAGCTTTCTTT.